This T cell receptor beta chain was retrieved from a study of vaccination effects on CD4 cells after COVID-19. Culture lasted around eleven days before CD4+ T cell isolation. All participants had two doses of either the BNT162b2 or mRNA-1273 vaccine. A remark on this clone: The target antigen is unknown.

Germline CDR1 is MNHEY and CDR2 is SVGEGT. V lost 4 bases, J lost 5 bases, and 14 bases stayed unmatched. This CDR3 has 18 residues. Repertoires were generated with immunoSEQ multiplex PCR, while TCRdb's copy carries only in-frame clones and drops some. The data show 66,000 or so clones, approximately 80% seen once. The sample was CD4+ T cells from PBMCs cultured without peptide, taken after COVID-19 vaccination. This chain joins TRBV6-2 or TRBV6-3 and TRBJ2-4, with 10 positions matching TRBD2. This TCR was recovered from a human donor who received a COVID-19 vaccine. The CDR3 sequence is CASSSASGGLSQQNIQYF. CDR3 sequence (DNA): TGTGCCAGCAGTTCGGCTAGCGGGGGCCTGTCTCAACAAAACATTCAGTACTTC.